The 27 T cell receptor beta chains below all came from one sample that was sequenced in a study of shared clonotypes between healthy human individuals. TCRdb's copy holds only in-frame clones and misses some; the assay was immunoSEQ multiplex PCR. The top ten clones hold 15% to 20% of a sample with under 350,000 clones, about nine tenths of them seen once. Sequenced material: memory CD8+ T cells sorted from blood. Subset defined: CD45RO+ cells pooled with CCR7-negative TemRA cells. The source of these receptors is a man younger than 35 in good health.

The chain employs TRBV6-5 and TRBJ2-7, with D perhaps being TRBD1 or TRBD2 (6 bases each). CDR1 and CDR2 (germline): MNHEY, SVGAGI. The CDR3 runs to 12 residues. The ends were cut back, 6 bases at V and 6 bases at J, with 12 bases in the middle. The CDR3 here is CASRKEGVEQYF. For the CDR3, the DNA is TGTGCCAGCAGAAAGGAGGGGGTCGAGCAGTACTTC.

The chain combines TRBV9 with TRBJ1-1; D is undetermined. CDR3 length equals 14 residues. CDR1 is SGDLS, CDR2 YYNGEE, per germline. Between the trimmed V and J ends, which lost 0 bases and 1 base, there was a span of 7 bases. The CDR3 is CASSVEDRNTEAFF. For the CDR3, the DNA is TGTGCCAGCAGCGTAGAAGACCGGAACACTGAAGCTTTCTTT. Full variable domain (missing parts from reference TRBV9 and TRBJ1-1): DSGVTQTPKHLITATGQRVTLRCSPRSGDLSVYWYQQSLDQGLQFLIQYYNGEERAKGNILERFSAQQFPDLHSELNLSSLELGDSALYFCASSVEDRNTEAFFGQGTRLTVV.

This clone has just one count. The CDR3 sequence: CASSQNWGPGLAGHYEQYF. The CDR3 coding sequence is TGCGCCAGCAGCCAAAATTGGGGACCGGGACTAGCGGGACATTACGAGCAGTACTTC. The V and J genes are TRBV4-3 and TRBJ2-7, with 13 bases identical to TRBD2. The CDR3 has 19 amino acids. The V segment lost 2 bases and the J segment 4 bases; nucleotides outside the gene matches: 14. Germline CDR1 and CDR2: LGHNA and YSLEER.

CDR3 DNA: TGTGCCAGCAGTGAATTGGGAAAGGCACGGGGGGCTTTCTTT. Its translation is CASSELGKARGAFF. The chain is built from TRBV25-1 and TRBJ1-1, with a tentative D call TRBD1 (5 bases). The germline CDR1 and CDR2 sequences are MGHDK and SYGVNS. With 1 base removed from V and 11 bases from J, the gap between germline ends came to 17 bases. The CDR3 is 14 amino acids.

The V gene is TRBV5-1, the J gene TRBJ2-7; 11 bases are a match to TRBD2. The germline gives CDR1 SGHRS, CDR2 YFSETQ. Trimming at V came to 2 bases and at J to 2 bases, leaving 3 bases not matched to a gene. The CDR3 contains 15 residues. The CDR3 is CASSFSSGGTYEQYF. The CDR3 nucleotides are TGCGCCAGCAGCTTCTCTAGCGGGGGGACCTACGAGCAGTACTTC.

The chain is built from TRBV18 and TRBJ1-1; possible D gene TRBD1, 5 bases. This CDR3 has 12 residues. Trimming left V 11 bases short and J 5 bases short, with 15 bases between. Germline V gene sequence: CDR1 KGHSH, CDR2 LQKENI. CDR3 DNA sequence: TGTGCCGGTTCAGGGTTAGTGACTGAAGCTTTCTTT. Protein: CAGSGLVTEAFF.

The rearrangement links TRBV7-8 to TRBJ2-7; possible D gene TRBD2, 6 bases. The CDR3 has 15 amino acids. With 4 bases removed from V and 0 bases from J, the gap between germline ends came to 13 bases. From germline, CDR1 is SGHVS and CDR2 FQNEAQ. The CDR3 nucleotides are TGTGCCAGCAGCTCTGGGACTTACAGCTCCTACGAGCAGTACTTC. This sequence encodes CASSSGTYSSYEQYF.

The CDR3 DNA sequence: TGTGCCAGCAGCTCAGGGGGTGCTGAAGCTTTCTTT. Translation: CASSSGGAEAFF. V gene TRBV28 combines with J gene TRBJ1-1, with 7 bases aligning to TRBD1. The V segment lost 6 bases and the J segment 6 bases; nucleotides outside the gene matches: 4. CDR1 and CDR2 from the germline V gene are MDHEN and SYDVKM. The CDR3 contains 12 residues.

J is TRBJ1-4 and V is TRBV4-1; D call uncertain. The ends were cut back, 0 bases at V and 8 bases at J, with 7 bases in the middle. The germline V gene has CDR1 MGHRA and CDR2 YSYEKL. There are 13 residues in the CDR3. CDR3 sequence: CASSQDREEKLFF. In DNA form, the CDR3 reads TGCGCCAGCAGCCAAGATCGGGAAGAAAAACTGTTTTTT.

This chain uses TRBV4-1 with TRBJ2-3; 9 positions agree with TRBD2. The CDR3 sequence is 17 residues long. Germline values: CDR1 MGHRA, CDR2 YSYEKL. V shed 0 bases and J 3 bases; nucleotides not matched to a gene: 7. The CDR3 sequence is CASSQEGSGGSTDTQYF. The CDR3, as DNA: TGCGCCAGCAGCCAAGAGGGCAGCGGGGGGTCTACAGATACGCAGTATTTT.

This chain joins TRBV5-1 and TRBJ2-5; TRBD1 is a possible D gene (5 bases). This CDR3 comprises 17 residues. CDR1 and CDR2 (germline): SGHRS, YFSETQ. V shed 3 bases and J shed 2 bases, with 20 bases lying between them. Here the CDR3 reads CASSSTRTPVTQETQYF. DNA of the CDR3: TGCGCCAGCAGCTCCACCAGGACACCCGTTACTCAAGAGACCCAGTACTTC.

The chain uses TRBV7-2 and TRBJ2-5; TRBD2 might be the D (5 bases). The CDR3 runs to 14 residues. CDR1 and CDR2 from the germline V gene are SGHTA and FQGNSA. V lost 4 bases, J lost 2 bases, and 11 bases lay in between. The CDR3 DNA reads as TGTGCCAGCAGCTCGCTGGGAGCACAAGAGACCCAGTACTTC. Translating gives CASSSLGAQETQYF.

This chain joins TRBV7-9 and TRBJ2-1; the match to TRBD1 covers 9 bases. The CDR3 extends over 15 amino acids. CDR1 and CDR2 (germline): SEHNR, FQNEAQ (reference sequence). J was trimmed by 4 bases and V by 6 bases; bases with no gene match: 7. The CDR3 region has the DNA TGTGCCAGCAGGGAGGGACAGGGAACTTACAATGAGCAGTTCTTC. Translation: CASREGQGTYNEQFF.

A single count supports this clone. This chain links TRBV19 with TRBJ2-1; the D is unclear. This CDR3 comprises 12 residues. Germline lookup yields CDR1 LNHDA and CDR2 SQIVND (reference sequence). V lost 7 bases, J lost 5 bases, and 9 bases lay in between. CDR3 sequence: CASKAENNEQFF. DNA for the CDR3: TGTGCCAGTAAGGCAGAAAACAATGAGCAGTTCTTC. Looking up the rest from reference TRBV19 and TRBJ2-1 gives the full variable domain: DGGITQSPKYLFRKEGQNVTLSCEQNLNHDAMYWYRQDPGQGLRLIYYSQIVNDFQKGDIAEGYSVSREKKESFPLTVTSAQKNPTAFYLCASKAENNEQFFGPGTRLTVL.

V gene TRBV2 combines with J gene TRBJ2-3; D might be TRBD1 (6 bases). Trimming shortened V by 10 bases and J by 3 bases, and 17 bases separated the two germline ends. The CDR3 totals 14 residues. CDR1 is SNHLY, CDR2 FYNNEI, per germline. CDR3 sequence: CATEGGFGTDTQYF. The CDR3 DNA is TGTGCCACCGAAGGGGGTTTTGGGACAGATACGCAGTATTTT.

The chain combines TRBV7-9 with TRBJ1-2; 9 nucleotides match TRBD1. CDR3 length: 15 residues. Germline V gene sequence: CDR1 SEHNR, CDR2 FQNEAQ (reference sequence). The junction had 7 bases not matched to a gene; V was cut back by 2 bases and J by 6 bases. CDR3 nucleotide sequence: TGTGCCAGCAGCTTACAAGGACAGGGGCATAATGGCTACACCTTC. It encodes CASSLQGQGHNGYTF. The variable domain in full, with the rest retrieved from reference TRBV7-9 and TRBJ1-2, is DTGVSQNPRHKITKRGQNVTFRCDPISEHNRLYWYRQTLGQGPEFLTYFQNEAQLEKSRLLSDRFSAERPKGSFSTLEIQRTEQGDSAMYLCASSLQGQGHNGYTFGSGTRLTVV.

As to this clone: This sample also contains other DNA sequences that code for the same CDR3. This chain joins TRBV10-3 and TRBJ2-7; a weak D match, TRBD1 (5 bases). This CDR3 is 14 amino acids long. The germline V gene encodes CDR1 ENHRY and CDR2 SYGVKD. Between the trimmed V and J ends, which lost 2 bases and 2 bases, there was a span of 10 bases. CDR3 amino acids: CAISEGQGAYEQYF. Written as DNA, the CDR3 is TGTGCCATCAGTGAGGGTCAGGGCGCCTACGAGCAGTACTTC.

The genes are TRBV30 and TRBJ1-1; D unclear. Germline V lookup: CDR1 GTSNPN, CDR2 SVGIG (reference sequence). The CDR3 contains 12 residues. Trimming pared 5 bases from V and 3 bases from J, leaving 10 bases between. The CDR3 protein is CAWSYGDTEAFF. The CDR3 DNA is TGTGCCTGGTCTTATGGGGACACTGAAGCTTTCTTT. The whole variable domain, filled in from reference TRBV30 and TRBJ1-1, reads SQTIHQWPATLVQPVGSPLSLECTVEGTSNPNLYWYRQAAGRGLQLLFYSVGIGQISSEVPQNLSASRPQDRQFILSSKKLLLSDSGFYLCAWSYGDTEAFFGQGTRLTVV.

The CDR3 region has the DNA TGTGCCAGTAGTATAAAACAGGGGGCGCGTTCACCCCTCCACTTT. Translating gives CASSIKQGARSPLHF. The chain is built from TRBV19 and TRBJ1-6; 9 bases align to TRBD1. After removal of 2 bases from V and 9 bases from J, the junction contained 5 bases not matched to a gene. Germline V gene sequence: CDR1 LNHDA, CDR2 SQIVND (reference sequence). The CDR3 covers 15 residues.

The CDR3 DNA reads TGTGCCAGCAGAGCCCTCCGACAGGGCAGCTACGAGCAGTACTTC. Its protein is CASRALRQGSYEQYF. The J gene is TRBJ2-7, the V gene TRBV6-5; 7 nucleotides agree with TRBD1. Trimming cost V 6 bases and J 3 bases; bases outside gene matches: 11. Per the germline V gene, CDR1 is MNHEY and CDR2 is SVGAGI. CDR3 length: 15 residues.

The chain carries TRBV29-1 and TRBJ2-7; D gene ambiguous. Germline CDR1 and CDR2: SQVTM and ANQGSEA. V was cut by 0 bases and J by 3 bases, with 3 bases left in between. The CDR3 is 11 residues long. The CDR3 DNA reads as TGCAGCGTTGAAGACCTCTACGAGCAGTACTTC. It translates to CSVEDLYEQYF.

This clone has more than one count but fewer than ten. In the same sample, other DNA sequences code for this CDR3. This chain joins TRBV30 and TRBJ2-1; D unclear. The CDR3 is 12 residues long. V was clipped by 1 base and J by 0 bases, with 1 base between them. Looked up from germline, CDR1 is GTSNPN and CDR2 is SVGIG (reference sequence). The CDR3 DNA reads TGTGCCTGGAGTGGCTCCTACAATGAGCAGTTCTTC. It encodes CAWSGSYNEQFF.

This clone was detected many times. This chain joins TRBV18 and TRBJ2-1; 9 nucleotides agree with TRBD2. Germline CDR1 is KGHSH and CDR2 is LQKENI. With 2 bases clipped from V and 4 bases from J, the junction kept 15 bases outside the gene matches. The CDR3 covers 19 residues. The CDR3 is CASSPRGLAGSYGYNEQFF. In nucleotides, the CDR3 is TGTGCCAGCTCACCAAGGGGGCTAGCGGGAAGTTATGGTTACAATGAGCAGTTCTTC.

The chain carries TRBV7-9 and TRBJ1-1, with D possibly TRBD1 on 5 matching bases. The germline V gene has CDR1 SEHNR and CDR2 FQNEAQ (reference sequence). V shed 6 bases and J shed 5 bases, with 13 bases lying between them. The CDR3 totals 13 residues. CDR3 nucleotides: TGTGCCAGCAGATCGCAGGGAGGGACTGAAGCTTTCTTT. Protein sequence: CASRSQGGTEAFF.

The V call is TRBV4-1, the J call TRBJ2-1; D call uncertain. The CDR3 spans 12 residues. CDR1 is MGHRA and CDR2 is YSYEKL in the germline V gene. V was shortened by 4 bases and J by 7 bases, with 8 bases between the two germline ends. The CDR3: CASSPNRNEQFF. DNA of the CDR3: TGCGCCAGCAGCCCAAACCGAAATGAGCAGTTCTTC.

This clone was detected once. V is TRBV27 and J is TRBJ1-1; D is unclear. With 2 bases removed from V and 1 base from J, the gap between germline ends came to 8 bases. The CDR3 is 14 amino acids. CDR1 and CDR2 from the germline V gene are MNHEY and SMNVEV (reference sequence). Here the CDR3 DNA reads TGTGCCAGCAGTTTAAGTCCGAAGAACACTGAAGCTTTCTTT. This encodes CASSLSPKNTEAFF.

The rearrangement uses TRBV7-2 and TRBJ2-1; 7 positions agree with TRBD1. The CDR3 runs to 16 residues. Unmatched junction bases numbered 13, after V lost 5 bases and J lost 6 bases. In germline, CDR1 is SGHTA, CDR2 FQGNSA. The CDR3 DNA is TGTGCCAGCAGCCCAACGGACAGGATCCTTGGCAATGAGCAGTTCTTC. Amino acid sequence: CASSPTDRILGNEQFF.